This T cell receptor beta chain was retrieved from a study of T cell repertoires in ileal Crohn's disease. At the level of the study: Every patient was operated on for stricturing (about 60%) or penetrating (about 40%) complications. Findings of the study overall: All patients with clonality above 26.8% had endoscopic recurrence. High-frequency clones were more common in sorted CD8 than CD4 cells.

Profiling relied on immunoSEQ multiplex PCR, and the TCRdb table lists in-frame clones only, not all of them. The sample lists 6,000 to 8,000 clones, more than 65% occurring once. Included were adult ileal or ileocolonic Crohn's patients indicated for ileocolonic resection. Notes on this clone: Its target is not known.

The sequence derives from an adult with Crohn's disease. Sequencing was carried out using ileal tissue.

CDR3 sequence (DNA): TGTGCCAGCAGCTCCCACGCCCTAGCGGGAGGATCCTACGAGCAGTACTTC. Translation gives CASSSHALAGGSYEQYF. The chain is built from TRBV5-4 and TRBJ2-7; 11 nucleotides match TRBD2. The V and J ends lost 3 bases and 1 base, in that order; junction bases with no gene match: 9. This CDR3 is 17 amino acids long. Germline V gene data show CDR1 as SGHNT and CDR2 as YYREEE (reference sequence).